The source of this T cell receptor (beta chain) is a study of T-cell memory formation after mild COVID-19 (dated by TCRdb to about 2021). Context from the whole study: TCR sequence clusters from the two donors were found to be largely donor specific. In a couple of donors, T-cell clones that expanded and contracted after mild COVID-19 were followed by sequencing TCRalpha and TCRbeta repertoires longitudinally. The cohort was made up of two young adult volunteers, one female and one male, who were previously healthy. Study-wide findings and limitations: Clones contracting from day 15 to 85 had balanced CD4/CD8 phenotypes, while a second wave expanding from day 15 to 37 was biased towards CD4+. SARS-CoV-2 specificity of the second-wave clones peaking on day 37 was not confirmed. Only two mild cases were covered by the study, and larger cohorts that include severe cases with pre-infection samples were considered necessary. Contracting CD4+ clones were found mainly in CM and EM memory subsets, while CD8+ clones were enriched in EMRA. Some responding clones were found in pre-infection memory, which suggests that pre-existing cross-reactive memory T cells took part in the SARS-CoV-2 response.

From the cysteine through the phenylalanine, the CDR3 covers 13 amino acids. CDR3 DNA only is kept here, 39 bases in frame from base 1. From a lookup of the germline V gene, CDR1 and CDR2 are MNHEY and SVGEGT. Germline trimming: 3 bases from V, 8 bases from J; junction bases outside gene matches: 6. This clonotype was counted a few times. The target of this receptor is not known. No quality values exist for individual bases; no much larger clone is one base distant. PBMCs were isolated by Ficoll-Paque density gradient centrifugation. Instrument on record: Illumina NovaSeq 6000. TCRalpha and TCRbeta cDNA libraries were built by 5'RACE with constant-segment primers, adding sample barcodes and unique molecular identifiers. RNA was extracted from every sample with Trizol reagent. Libraries were amplified in two PCR steps, with a second sample barcode and Illumina TruSeq adapters added in the second step. Sequencing of the libraries was done on an Illumina NovaSeq, producing 2 x 150 bp paired-end reads. As for the original processing: Demultiplexing of reads and collapsing into UMI-guided consensus sequences were performed with migec v1.2.7. Using mixcr v2.1.11, UMI consensuses were aligned to TRA and TRB V and J templates and then assembled into clonotypes. A clonotype was counted as expanded or contracted only when both edgeR and NoisET called the clonotype significant, with the noise models trained on biological replicates. edgeR calls used a false discovery rate-adjusted p below 0.01 and a log2 fold-change threshold of 1. PCA with hierarchical clustering of max-normalized trajectories of the 1000 most abundant clonotypes was used as exploratory dynamics analysis. Separately sequenced CD4+ and CD8+ repertoires were used to assign the CD4 or CD8 phenotype of responding clones. Clones were called with MiXCR by TCRdb after fastp trimmed the public reads at Q25, and only in-frame beta chains were retained. Every distinct CDR3 protein forms one entry, paired with its most common genes and DNA. The V and J calls were not made by the authors but by TCRdb's processing. This sample is represented by about 180,000 distinct CDR3 sequences; roughly 20% of them were singletons. Of the sample, 3% to 4.5% falls within the top ten clones.

Material: PBMCs or a T cell subset sorted from them (not recorded which). The chain is assembled from TRBV6-2 or TRBV6-3 and TRBJ1-2, with 7 bases aligning to TRBD1. The source of this sequence is a man aged 18 to 29 who had mild COVID-19 (a few samples of this study predate the infection). The sample titles of this study are shuffled in the database, so cell type and time point are left out; the donor was told from shared clones. The DNA sequence follows: TGTGCCAGCAGTTATACAGGGGATTCCGGCTACACCTTC. It is translated as CASSYTGDSGYTF.